Below, 3 T cell receptor beta chains from the same sample are listed, as sequenced in a study of human T cells and chemical hapten exposure. TCRdb processed the RACE reads anew with MiXCR; each CDR3 protein has one entry. The data contain about 270,000 distinct CDR3 sequences, approximately 8% of them singletons. Regarding time point: pre-sensitization, week 0. Treatment meaning: therapeutic diphenylcyclopropenone sensitization with weekly scalp DPC. Here the sequenced sample was whole blood, taken in connection with sensitization to the hapten diphenylcyclopropenone (DPC). The receptors stem from a man younger than 30 with alopecia areata. Some clones in this sample may be carry-over from other donors' samples.

This clonotype was detected only a few times. The chain combines TRBV2 with TRBJ1-1; TRBD1 might be the D (5 bases). Germline assignment: CDR1 SNHLY and CDR2 FYNNEI. The CDR3 extends over 13 amino acids. V was pared by 3 bases and J by 7 bases, with 12 bases between. CDR3 sequence (DNA): TGTGCCAGCAGTGACAGAGACGGGGGTGAAGCTTTCTTT. Translation gives CASSDRDGGEAFF. Full variable domain (remainder filled in from reference TRBV2 and TRBJ1-1): EPEVTQTPSHQVTQMGQEVILRCVPISNHLYFYWYRQILGQKVEFLVSFYNNEISEKSEIFDDQFSVERPDGSNFTLKIRSTKLEDSAMYFCASSDRDGGEAFFGQGTRLTVV.

This clonotype has a handful of counts. The chain recombines TRBV4-3 with TRBJ2-1, with D perhaps assigned TRBD1 or TRBD2 (5 bases each). CDR1 is LGHNA, CDR2 YSLEER, per germline. Trimming removed 0 bases at V and 2 bases at J, with 14 bases between. The CDR3 has 17 amino acids. The CDR3 bases are TGCGCCAGCAGCCAAGATCGGGGCTCCGTTACCTACAATGAGCAGTTCTTC. Translated: CASSQDRGSVTYNEQFF.

The chain is built from TRBV7-8 and TRBJ2-7; TRBD2 is a possible D gene (6 bases). The CDR3 is 14 amino acids. V gave up 0 bases and J gave up 4 bases, with 10 bases separating them. Germline CDR1 is SGHVS and CDR2 is FQNEAQ. The DNA of the CDR3 is TGTGCCAGCAGCTTAGCAGGGGACTGGTACGAGCAGTACTTC. As protein: CASSLAGDWYEQYF.